Below, 27 T cell receptor beta chains from the same sample are listed, as sequenced in a study of cytomegalovirus exposure and HLA in healthy donors. Use of 60 Vbeta and 13 Jbeta primers characterized the PCR. Here immunoSEQ multiplex PCR was the method, and the copy in TCRdb shows in-frame clones only, minus some. Here the sample spans fewer than 150,000 clones, about 78% being singletons. The sequencing input was PBMCs. All receptors come from a man between 50 and 59 years old in good health and CMV-seronegative.

With regard to this clone: Other DNA sequences in this sample translate to the same CDR3. This chain joins TRBV18 and TRBJ1-5; TRBD1 matches 11 bases. This CDR3 comprises 15 residues. CDR1 and CDR2 (germline): KGHSH, LQKENI. Losses at the gene ends were 3 bases for V and 6 bases for J; bases not matched to a gene: 4. DNA for the CDR3: TGTGCCAGCTCACCGGGGACAGGGGGTGTTCAGCCCCAGCATTTT. Protein product: CASSPGTGGVQPQHF.

About this clone: The same CDR3 can be traced to other DNA sequences in this sample. This chain uses TRBV2 with TRBJ2-7, with D possibly TRBD1 on 5 matching bases. The germline CDR1 and CDR2 sequences are SNHLY and FYNNEI. Trimming cost V 5 bases and J 4 bases, with 6 bases left between them. This CDR3 contains 11 residues. CDR3 DNA: TGTGCCAGCAGTACAGGTTACGAGCAGTACTTC. Encoded protein: CASSTGYEQYF.

CDR3 in DNA: TGTGCCAGCAGTTCCCACCGAAACAGGGAATTGTCCACAGATACGCAGTATTTT. Translating it yields CASSSHRNRELSTDTQYF. The V call is TRBV28, the J call TRBJ2-3; perhaps TRBD1 as D (6 bases). V shed 4 bases and J shed 2 bases, with 22 bases lying between them. The V gene's germline CDR1 is MDHEN and CDR2 SYDVKM. This CDR3 is built from 18 residues.

J is TRBJ2-1 and V is TRBV2, with 7 bases matching TRBD1. The CDR3 runs 16 residues. Losses at the gene ends were 6 bases for V and 7 bases for J; bases not matched to a gene: 15. In germline, CDR1 is SNHLY, CDR2 FYNNEI. Written as DNA, the CDR3 is TGTGCCAGCAGGCCAACACAGGGGCGAGTGGGGAATGAGCAGTTCTTC. Amino acid sequence: CASRPTQGRVGNEQFF.

Turning to this clone: At one of its ends the junction is not consistent with the germline gene, which may arise from a read error. This chain joins TRBV7-7 and TRBJ1-4; TRBD1 matches 7 bases. The CDR3 consists of 14 residues. In germline, CDR1 is SSHAT, CDR2 FNYEAQ (reference sequence). CDR3 sequence: CASTSGTENEKLFF. CDR3 nucleotides: TGTGCTAGCACCTCGGGGACAGAAAATGAAAAACTGTTTTTT.

This chain uses TRBV19 with TRBJ2-1; D gene uncertain. V was trimmed by 5 bases and J by 4 bases, leaving 9 bases between them. CDR3 length equals 13 residues. In germline, CDR1 is LNHDA, CDR2 SQIVND (reference sequence). The CDR3 DNA is TGTGCCAGTAGTTCCCGACTGTACAATGAGCAGTTCTTC. This codes for CASSSRLYNEQFF.

V usage is TRBV5-6 and J usage is TRBJ2-5; TRBD1 agrees at 7 bases. This CDR3 has 14 residues. Germline V gene data show CDR1 as SGHDT and CDR2 as YYEEEE. J was trimmed by 1 base and V by 4 bases; bases with no gene match: 4. CDR3 nucleotides: TGTGCCAGCAGCGGGACAGTCATCCAAGAGACCCAGTACTTC. Translation: CASSGTVIQETQYF.

In this sample, this clone turned up once. This chain links TRBV15 with TRBJ1-3, with D uncertain. The CDR3 is 15 amino acids. Trimming took off 0 bases at V and 2 bases at J, with 8 bases between the two ends. Germline loops: CDR1 LNHNV, CDR2 YYDKDF (reference sequence). Written as DNA, the CDR3 is TGTGCCACCAGCAGAGATCTTCGGGCTGGAAACACCATATATTTT. Its translation is CATSRDLRAGNTIYF. Using reference TRBV15 and TRBJ1-3 for the parts outside the CDR3, the full variable domain is DAMVIQNPRYQVTQFGKPVTLSCSQTLNHNVMYWYQQKSSQAPKLLFHYYDKDFNNEADTPDNFQSRRPNTSFCFLDIRSPGLGDTAMYLCATSRDLRAGNTIYFGEGSWLTVV.

The V and J genes are TRBV28 and TRBJ2-1; 8 positions agree with TRBD2. From germline, CDR1 is MDHEN and CDR2 SYDVKM. V shed 4 bases and J 6 bases; nucleotides not matched to a gene: 5. CDR3 size: 14 residues. For the CDR3, the DNA is TGTGCCAGCAGTTCGGGAGGGCCCTTCAATGAGCAGTTCTTC. This sequence encodes CASSSGGPFNEQFF.

The chain is built from TRBV5-1 and TRBJ2-7; TRBD2 aligns across 7 bases. The CDR3 loop spans 15 amino acids. Germline CDR1 and CDR2: SGHRS and YFSETQ. With 4 bases clipped from V and 3 bases from J, the junction kept 10 bases outside the gene matches. The CDR3 is CASSLEGGVDYEQYF. The CDR3, as DNA: TGCGCCAGCAGCCTGGAGGGAGGGGTAGACTACGAGCAGTACTTC.

Note on this clone: The identical CDR3 is also encoded by other nucleotide sequences in the sample. The genes are TRBV29-1 and TRBJ2-3; a weak D match, TRBD2 (6 bases). Germline V gives CDR1 SQVTM, CDR2 ANQGSEA. The V and J ends lost 6 bases and 1 base respectively, with 8 bases between them. This CDR3 has 12 residues. The CDR3 DNA follows: TGCAGCGTAGGAGGGGGCACAGATACGCAGTATTTT. Translation gives CSVGGGTDTQYF.

Here the CDR3 DNA reads TGTGCCAGCAGTGAAGGGCCCCTGAACACTGAAGCTTTCTTT. Its translation is CASSEGPLNTEAFF. The V and J genes are TRBV6-1 and TRBJ1-1; unclear D gene. V dropped 1 base and J dropped 0 bases, with 6 bases sitting between them. The CDR3 covers 14 residues. Germline V gives CDR1 MNHNS, CDR2 SASEGT.

This clone appeared once. The chain recombines TRBV7-2 with TRBJ2-2, with TRBD1 as a possible D gene (6 bases). This CDR3 contains 15 residues. Germline-derived CDR1 and CDR2 are SGHTA and FQGNSA. V shed 5 bases and J shed 2 bases, with 12 bases lying between them. The CDR3 region is CASSNRDTNTGELFF. CDR3 nucleotide sequence: TGTGCCAGCAGCAACCGGGACACTAACACCGGGGAGCTGTTTTTT.

This clone was recorded once. J is TRBJ1-1 and V is TRBV6-5, with D perhaps TRBD1 (5 bases). V was clipped by 0 bases and J by 0 bases, with 11 bases between them. The germline V gene has CDR1 MNHEY and CDR2 SVGAGI. CDR3 length equals 16 residues. The CDR3 nucleotides are TGTGCCAGCAGTTACTCGGGTCAGGGTATGAACACTGAAGCTTTCTTT. This encodes CASSYSGQGMNTEAFF.

The rearrangement links TRBV10-1 to TRBJ2-2, with 13 bases fitting TRBD2. Germline CDR1 and CDR2: WNHNN and SYGVQD (reference sequence). Trimming at V came to 2 bases and at J to 2 bases, leaving 2 bases not matched to a gene. CDR3 length: 17 residues. Here the CDR3 reads CASSELGLAGNTGELFF. For the CDR3, the DNA is TGCGCCAGCAGTGAGCTGGGACTAGCGGGAAACACCGGGGAGCTGTTTTTT.

The chain couples TRBV5-1 to TRBJ2-3; 7 nucleotides align to TRBD2. The CDR3 length is 16 residues. Germline-derived CDR1 and CDR2 are SGHRS and YFSETQ. With 0 bases clipped from V and 1 base from J, the junction kept 5 bases outside the gene matches. This CDR3 is CASSLGAGARTDTQYF. The CDR3 nucleotides are TGCGCCAGCAGCTTGGGGGCGGGAGCCCGCACAGATACGCAGTATTTT.

The rearrangement uses TRBV6-6 and TRBJ2-1; D unclear. The V gene's germline CDR1 is MNHNY and CDR2 SVGAGI (reference sequence). This CDR3 is built from 11 residues. The ends were cut back, 8 bases at V and 6 bases at J, with 8 bases in the middle. The CDR3 DNA follows: TGTGCCAGCTTCTTATTCAATGAGCAGTTCTTC. Translation: CASFLFNEQFF.

The gene calls are TRBV7-8 and TRBJ2-1; TRBD2 aligns across 9 bases. V lost 3 bases to trimming and J lost 7 bases; unmatched junction nucleotides: 10. Germline CDR1 and CDR2: SGHVS and FQNEAQ. The length of the CDR3 is 16 residues. The CDR3 bases are TGTGCCAGCAGCTTCCATAGCGGGAGCACCCAGAATGAGCAGTTCTTC. Protein product: CASSFHSGSTQNEQFF.

This clone came up a few times. The gene calls are TRBV14 and TRBJ2-7, with TRBD1 identical over 10 bases. Germline loops: CDR1 SGHDN, CDR2 FVKESK. This CDR3 has 16 residues. V dropped 4 bases and J dropped 5; count of bases not matched to a gene: 11. The CDR3 region has the DNA TGTGCCAGCAGCCCCACCGCGGGACAGGGGTCCCACGAGCAGTACTTC. Its protein product is CASSPTAGQGSHEQYF.

This clone was recorded only once. The chain is built from TRBV27 and TRBJ2-2; a weak D match, TRBD2 (6 bases). The germline V gene has CDR1 MNHEY and CDR2 SMNVEV (reference sequence). Trimming removed 5 bases at V and 3 bases at J, with 13 bases between. The CDR3 extends over 15 amino acids. CDR3 in DNA: TGTGCCAGCAGTGCCGGGTGGGGGGACACCGGGGAGCTGTTTTTT. Translation gives CASSAGWGDTGELFF.

This clone was seen only a few times. The CDR3 region is CASRQDRGGNQPQHF. The CDR3 bases are TGTGCCAGCAGACAGGACAGGGGTGGCAATCAGCCCCAGCATTTT. V and J are TRBV6-1 and TRBJ1-5; the match to TRBD1 covers 9 bases. Germline CDR1 MNHNS, CDR2 SASEGT. J gave up 2 bases and V 6 bases, and 5 bases lay outside the gene matches. The length of the CDR3 is 15 residues.

This clone was seen a single time. The J gene is TRBJ2-5, the V gene TRBV5-4; 7 bases are a match to TRBD2. The CDR3 has 14 residues. Unmatched junction bases numbered 5, after V lost 3 bases and J lost 3 bases. Germline lookup yields CDR1 SGHNT and CDR2 YYREEE (reference sequence). The CDR3 DNA reads TGTGCCAGCAGCTCAGCACGGGGGGAAGAGACCCAGTACTTC. This gives the protein CASSSARGEETQYF.

The genes are TRBV27 and TRBJ2-1; maybe TRBD2 (6 bases). The CDR3 covers 15 residues. V gave up 3 bases and J gave up 2 bases, with 11 bases separating them. Germline V gene sequence: CDR1 MNHEY, CDR2 SMNVEV (reference sequence). Here the CDR3 DNA reads TGTGCCAGCAGTTTCTCCGGGGGACCCTACAATGAGCAGTTCTTC. Translating it yields CASSFSGGPYNEQFF.

This clone came up a few times. The rearrangement uses TRBV9 and TRBJ1-4, with TRBD1 matching 7 bases. This CDR3 spans 13 amino acids. J was trimmed by 7 bases and V by 4 bases; bases with no gene match: 4. Germline-derived CDR1 and CDR2 are SGDLS and YYNGEE. This CDR3 reads CASSPTGIEKLFF. Written as DNA, the CDR3 is TGTGCCAGCAGCCCGACAGGGATTGAAAAACTGTTTTTT.

This clone was observed a single time. This chain links TRBV10-1 with TRBJ2-5, with 10 bases fitting TRBD2. There are 16 residues in the CDR3. V shed 0 bases and J 2 bases; nucleotides not matched to a gene: 3. CDR1 is WNHNN and CDR2 is SYGVQD in the germline V gene (reference sequence). The CDR3 region is CASSESPSGGQETQYF. The CDR3 DNA follows: TGCGCCAGCAGTGAGTCGCCTAGCGGGGGTCAAGAGACCCAGTACTTC.

In this sample, this clone turned up a few times. Here the CDR3 DNA reads TGTGCCTGGAGCGCAGGGACAGGGGAGGCCTATAATTCACCCCTCCACTTT. Its translation is CAWSAGTGEAYNSPLHF. The V call is TRBV30, the J call TRBJ1-6, with 10 bases that match TRBD1. CDR1 is GTSNPN and CDR2 is SVGIG in the germline V gene (reference sequence). There are 17 residues in the CDR3. V lost 3 bases and J lost 2; bases outside the gene matches: 7.

This chain connects TRBV15 to TRBJ1-4, with 8 positions matching TRBD1. Trimming took 3 bases from V and 8 from J; bases not matched to a gene: 5. The CDR3 contains 14 residues. Germline V lookup: CDR1 LNHNV, CDR2 YYDKDF (reference sequence). The CDR3 bases are TGTGCCACCAGCAGGACAGGGGCAAGCGAAAAACTGTTTTTT. Amino acid sequence: CATSRTGASEKLFF.